Sequencing of this T cell receptor beta chain was carried out in a study of blood T cells in healthy people across ages. This CDR3 has 16 amino acids. Trimming removed 6 bases from V and 5 bases from J; junction bases left unmatched: 9. Per the germline V gene, CDR1 is MNHEY and CDR2 is SVGEGT. PCR was performed a second time for about 7 to 11 cycles using a sample-barcoded 5' primer and a J-beta primer mix. TCRdb fed the 5' RACE reads into MiXCR, producing one record per CDR3 protein. Here the sample spans about 640,000 distinct CDR3 sequences, 35% to 50% being singletons. This clonotype was seen repeatedly, ten times or more.

The clonotype originates from a man older than 75 in good health. The chain is built from TRBV6-2 or TRBV6-3 and TRBJ2-5, with TRBD2 matching 13 bases. The sequencing sample was made of blood. The CDR3 DNA sequence: TGTGCCAGCAGCTCCGGGACTAGCGGGATTGGCGAGACCCAGTACTTC. It is translated as CASSSGTSGIGETQYF.